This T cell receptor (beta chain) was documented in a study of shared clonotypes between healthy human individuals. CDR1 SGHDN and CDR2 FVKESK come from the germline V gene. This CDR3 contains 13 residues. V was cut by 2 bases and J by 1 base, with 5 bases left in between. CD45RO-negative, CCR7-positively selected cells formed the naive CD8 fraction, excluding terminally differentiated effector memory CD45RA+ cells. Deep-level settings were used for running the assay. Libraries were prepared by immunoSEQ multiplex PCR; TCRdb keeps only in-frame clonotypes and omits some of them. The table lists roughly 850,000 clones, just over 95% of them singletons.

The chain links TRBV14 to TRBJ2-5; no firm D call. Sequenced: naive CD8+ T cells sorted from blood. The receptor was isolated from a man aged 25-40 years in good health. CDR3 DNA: TGTGCCAGCAGCCAACTAGTCCAAGAGACCCAGTACTTC. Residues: CASSQLVQETQYF.